Included here is one T cell receptor beta chain sequence, with context. Its specificity is unknown. The source of the sample is a study of immune cell composition in non-small cell lung cancer. Study-wide findings and caveats: TIL tumour reactivity correlated with maximal tumour-associated clone frequency in adenocarcinoma.

Sequenced by immunoSEQ multiplex PCR; TCRdb stores in-frame clones only, minus some. Of about 4,900 clones in the sample, 60% to 85% were seen once. V was pared by 1 base and J by 9 bases, with 13 bases between. Germline V gene lookup returns CDR1 LNHNV and CDR2 YYDKDF (reference sequence). The CDR3 is made up of 14 amino acids. Sequenced material: lung tumor tissue. The receptor comes from a human donor with non-small cell lung cancer. The V call is TRBV15, the J call TRBJ2-1, with D tentatively TRBD1 (6 bases). The CDR3, as DNA: TGTGCCACCAGCAGAGTCGGACAGTCTGGTGAGCAGTTCTTC. Its protein is CATSRVGQSGEQFF.